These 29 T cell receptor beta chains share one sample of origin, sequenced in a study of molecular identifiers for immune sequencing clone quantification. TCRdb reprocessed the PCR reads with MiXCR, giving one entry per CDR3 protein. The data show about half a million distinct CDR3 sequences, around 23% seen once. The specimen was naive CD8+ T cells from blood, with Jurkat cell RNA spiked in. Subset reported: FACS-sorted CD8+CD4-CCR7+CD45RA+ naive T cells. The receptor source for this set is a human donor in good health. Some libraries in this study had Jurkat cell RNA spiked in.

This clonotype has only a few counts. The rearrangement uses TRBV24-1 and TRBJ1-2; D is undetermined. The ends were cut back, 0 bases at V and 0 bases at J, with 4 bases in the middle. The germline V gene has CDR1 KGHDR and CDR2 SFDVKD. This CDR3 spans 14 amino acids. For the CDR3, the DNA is TGTGCCACCAGTGATTTGGGGACTAACTATGGCTACACCTTC. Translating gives CATSDLGTNYGYTF.

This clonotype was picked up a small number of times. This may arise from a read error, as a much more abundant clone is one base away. In DNA, the CDR3 is TGCAGCGTTGAAACAAGGTCCGAGCTTGGGGAGCAGTACTTC. This encodes CSVETRSELGEQYF. This rearrangement joins TRBV29-1 to TRBJ2-7; D not certain. Germline-derived CDR1 and CDR2 are SQVTM and ANQGSEA. This CDR3 comprises 14 residues. Trimming removed 2 bases from V and 7 bases from J, with 18 bases in between.

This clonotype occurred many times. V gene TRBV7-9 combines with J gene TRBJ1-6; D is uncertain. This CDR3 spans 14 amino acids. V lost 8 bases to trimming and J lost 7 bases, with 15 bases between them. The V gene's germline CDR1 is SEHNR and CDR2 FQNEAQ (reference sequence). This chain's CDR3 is CASGTRHDNSPLHF. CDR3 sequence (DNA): TGTGCCAGCGGAACCCGACACGACAATTCACCCCTCCACTTT.

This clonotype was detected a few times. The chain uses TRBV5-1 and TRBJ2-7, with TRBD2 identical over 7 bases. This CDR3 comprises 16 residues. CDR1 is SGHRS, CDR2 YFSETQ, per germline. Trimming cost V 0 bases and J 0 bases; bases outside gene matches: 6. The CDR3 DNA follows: TGCGCCAGCAGCTTGGACCGGGGGGTCTACTCCTACGAGCAGTACTTC. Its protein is CASSLDRGVYSYEQYF.

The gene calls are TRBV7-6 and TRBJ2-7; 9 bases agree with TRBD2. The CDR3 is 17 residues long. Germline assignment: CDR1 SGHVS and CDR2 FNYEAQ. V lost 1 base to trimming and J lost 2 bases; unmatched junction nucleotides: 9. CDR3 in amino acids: CASSLGSARTSAYEQYF. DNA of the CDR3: TGTGCCAGCAGCTTAGGGTCCGCAAGGACTAGCGCCTACGAGCAGTACTTC.

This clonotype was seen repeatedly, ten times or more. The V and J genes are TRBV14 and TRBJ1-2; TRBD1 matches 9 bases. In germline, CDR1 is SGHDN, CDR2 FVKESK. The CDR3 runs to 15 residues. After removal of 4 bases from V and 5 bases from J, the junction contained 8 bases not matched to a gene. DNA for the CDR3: TGTGCCAGCAGCCCGAACCGGGACAGGGAGTATGGCTACACCTTC. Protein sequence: CASSPNRDREYGYTF.

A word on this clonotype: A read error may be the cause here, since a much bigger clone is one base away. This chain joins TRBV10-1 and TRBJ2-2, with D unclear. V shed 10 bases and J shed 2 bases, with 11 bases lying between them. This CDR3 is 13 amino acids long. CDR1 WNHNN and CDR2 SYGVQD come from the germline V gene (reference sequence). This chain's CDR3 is CATTTGNTGELFF. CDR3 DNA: TGCGCCACCACGACCGGTAACACCGGGGAGCTGTTTTTT.

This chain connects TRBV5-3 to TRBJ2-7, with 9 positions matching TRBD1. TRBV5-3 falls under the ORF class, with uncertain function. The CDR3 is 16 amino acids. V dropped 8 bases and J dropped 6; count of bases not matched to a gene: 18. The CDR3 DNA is TGTGCCAGCAGCACCGAATCCGGGACAGGGTTAATCGAGCAGTACTTC. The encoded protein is CASSTESGTGLIEQYF.

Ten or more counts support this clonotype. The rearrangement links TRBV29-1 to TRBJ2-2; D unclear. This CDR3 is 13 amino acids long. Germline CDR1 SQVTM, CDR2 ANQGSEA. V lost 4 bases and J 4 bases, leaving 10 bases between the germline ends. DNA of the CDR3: TGCAGCGTTGGGGCAGGTTCCACCGGGGAGCTGTTTTTT. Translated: CSVGAGSTGELFF.

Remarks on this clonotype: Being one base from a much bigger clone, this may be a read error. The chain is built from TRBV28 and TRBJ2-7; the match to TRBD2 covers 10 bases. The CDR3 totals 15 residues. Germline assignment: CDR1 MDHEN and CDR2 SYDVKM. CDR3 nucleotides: TGTGCCAGCAGTTTCCGAGGTCTAGCGGGAGACGAGCAGTGCTTC. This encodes CASSFRGLAGDEQCF.

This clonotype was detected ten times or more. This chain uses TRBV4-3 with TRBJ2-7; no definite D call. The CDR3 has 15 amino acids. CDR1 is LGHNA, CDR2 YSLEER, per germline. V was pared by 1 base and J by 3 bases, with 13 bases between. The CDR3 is CASSQGTSELYEQYF. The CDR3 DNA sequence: TGCGCCAGCAGCCAAGGCACCTCTGAACTCTACGAGCAGTACTTC.

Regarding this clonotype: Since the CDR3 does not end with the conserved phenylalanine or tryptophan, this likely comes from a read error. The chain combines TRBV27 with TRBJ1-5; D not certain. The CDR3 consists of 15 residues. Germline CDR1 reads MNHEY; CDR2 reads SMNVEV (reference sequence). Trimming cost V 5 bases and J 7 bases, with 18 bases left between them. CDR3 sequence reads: CASSLGGPGKQPQHI. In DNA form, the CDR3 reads TGTGCCAGCAGTCTTGGAGGCCCGGGGAAGCAGCCCCAGCATATT.

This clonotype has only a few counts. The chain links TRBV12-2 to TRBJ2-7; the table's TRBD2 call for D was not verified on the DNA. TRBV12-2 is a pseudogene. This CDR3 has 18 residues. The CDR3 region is CASRLAGRGTTTGNEQYF. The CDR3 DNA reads TGTGCAAGTCGCTTAGCGGGGAGGGGGACTACCACGGGCAACGAGCAGTACTTC.

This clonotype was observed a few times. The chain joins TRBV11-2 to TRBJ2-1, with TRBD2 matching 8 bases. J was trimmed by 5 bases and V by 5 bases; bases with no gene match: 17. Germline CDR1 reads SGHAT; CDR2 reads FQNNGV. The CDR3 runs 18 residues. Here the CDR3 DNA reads TGTGCCAGCAGCCCCCGGGGGGTCGCGGGACTAGACAACAATGAGCAGTTCTTC. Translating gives CASSPRGVAGLDNNEQFF.

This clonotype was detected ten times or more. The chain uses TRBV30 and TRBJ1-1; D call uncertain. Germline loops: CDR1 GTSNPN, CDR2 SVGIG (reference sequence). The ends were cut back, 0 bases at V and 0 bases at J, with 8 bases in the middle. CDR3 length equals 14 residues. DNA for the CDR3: TGTGCCTGGAGTGTTGAGCCGATGAACACTGAAGCTTTCTTT. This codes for CAWSVEPMNTEAFF.

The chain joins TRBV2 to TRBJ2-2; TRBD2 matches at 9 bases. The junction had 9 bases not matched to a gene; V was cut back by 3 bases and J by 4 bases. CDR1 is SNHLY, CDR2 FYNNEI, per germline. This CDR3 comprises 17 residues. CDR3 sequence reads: CASSDKASGDVTGELFF. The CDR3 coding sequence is TGTGCCAGCAGTGATAAGGCTAGCGGGGATGTCACCGGGGAGCTGTTTTTT.

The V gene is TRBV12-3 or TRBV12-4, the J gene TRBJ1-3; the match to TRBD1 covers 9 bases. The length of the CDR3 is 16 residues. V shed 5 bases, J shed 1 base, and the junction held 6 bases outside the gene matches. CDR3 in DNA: TGTGCCAGCAGTGGACAGGGGCGTCGGTCTGGAAACACCATATATTTT. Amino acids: CASSGQGRRSGNTIYF.

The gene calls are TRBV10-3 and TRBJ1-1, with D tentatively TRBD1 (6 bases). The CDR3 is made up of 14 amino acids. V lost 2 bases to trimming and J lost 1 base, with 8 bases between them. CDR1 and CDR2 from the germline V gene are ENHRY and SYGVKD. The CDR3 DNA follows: TGTGCCATCAGTGAGACAGGGACGAACACTGAAGCTTTCTTT. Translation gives CAISETGTNTEAFF.

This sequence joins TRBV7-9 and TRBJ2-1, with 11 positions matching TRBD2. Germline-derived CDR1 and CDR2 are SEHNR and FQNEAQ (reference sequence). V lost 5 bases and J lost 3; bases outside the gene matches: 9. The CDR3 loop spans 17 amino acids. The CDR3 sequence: CASSPHLGTSGYNEQFF. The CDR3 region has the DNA TGTGCCAGCAGCCCCCACTTAGGGACTAGCGGCTACAATGAGCAGTTCTTC.

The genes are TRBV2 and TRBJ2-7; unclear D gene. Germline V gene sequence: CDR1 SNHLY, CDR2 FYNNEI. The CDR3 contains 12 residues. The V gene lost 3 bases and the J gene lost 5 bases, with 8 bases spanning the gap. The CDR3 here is CASSDGWNEQYF. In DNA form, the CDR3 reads TGTGCCAGCAGTGATGGTTGGAACGAGCAGTACTTC. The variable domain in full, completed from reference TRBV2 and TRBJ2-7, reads EPEVTQTPSHQVTQMGQEVILRCVPISNHLYFYWYRQILGQKVEFLVSFYNNEISEKSEIFDDQFSVERPDGSNFTLKIRSTKLEDSAMYFCASSDGWNEQYFGPGTRLTVT.

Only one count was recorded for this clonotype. In DNA form, the CDR3 reads TGTGCCAGCAGCTTAGTGCTAGCGTCTAGAGTTCCCGGGGAGCTGTTTTTT. Protein: CASSLVLASRVPGELFF. V usage is TRBV7-6 and J usage is TRBJ2-2, with TRBD2 as a possible D gene (6 bases). The CDR3 contains 17 residues. Germline V CDR1 and CDR2: SGHVS, FNYEAQ. Deletions cut 1 base from V and 6 bases from J, with 18 bases between.

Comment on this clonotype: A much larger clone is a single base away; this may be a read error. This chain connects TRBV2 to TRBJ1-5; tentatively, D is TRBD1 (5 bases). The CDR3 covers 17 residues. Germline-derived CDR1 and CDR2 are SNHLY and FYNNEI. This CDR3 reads CAGSESIAGTINQPQHF. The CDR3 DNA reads TGTGCCGGCAGTGAAAGCATCGCCGGGACGATCAATCAGCCCCAGCATTTT.

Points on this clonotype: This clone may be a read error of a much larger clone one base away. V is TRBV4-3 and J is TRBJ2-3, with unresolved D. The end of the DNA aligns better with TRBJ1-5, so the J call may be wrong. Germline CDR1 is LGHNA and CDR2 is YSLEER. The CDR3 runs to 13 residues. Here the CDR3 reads CASSPGTTDTQHF. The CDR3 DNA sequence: TGCGCCAGCAGCCCTGGCACTACAGATACGCAGCATTTT.

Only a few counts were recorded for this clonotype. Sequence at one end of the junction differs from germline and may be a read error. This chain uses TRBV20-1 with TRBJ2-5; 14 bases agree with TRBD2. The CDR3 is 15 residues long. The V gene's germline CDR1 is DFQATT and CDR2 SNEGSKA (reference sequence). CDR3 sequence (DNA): TGCAGTGCTGGAGAGGGACTAGCGGGAGTAGAGACCCAGTACTTC. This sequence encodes CSAGEGLAGVETQYF.

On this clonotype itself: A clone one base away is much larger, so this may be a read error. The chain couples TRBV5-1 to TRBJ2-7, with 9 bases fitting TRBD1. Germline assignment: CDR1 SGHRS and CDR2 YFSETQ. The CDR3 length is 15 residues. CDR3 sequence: CASSAGTGSSYEPYF. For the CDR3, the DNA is TGCGCCAGCAGCGCGGGGACAGGGAGCTCCTACGAGCCGTACTTC.

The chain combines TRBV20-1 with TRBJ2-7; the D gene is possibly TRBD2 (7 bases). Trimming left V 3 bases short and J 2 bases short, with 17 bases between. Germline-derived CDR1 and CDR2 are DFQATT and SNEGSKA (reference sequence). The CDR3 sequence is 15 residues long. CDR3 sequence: CSARASRGATYEQYF. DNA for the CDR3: TGCAGTGCTAGGGCGAGTCGGGGGGCGACCTACGAGCAGTACTTC.

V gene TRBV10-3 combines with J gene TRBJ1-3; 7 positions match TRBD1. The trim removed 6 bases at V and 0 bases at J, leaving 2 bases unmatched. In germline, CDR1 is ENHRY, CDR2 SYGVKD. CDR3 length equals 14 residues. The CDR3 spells CAIRSGGSGNTIYF. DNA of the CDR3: TGTGCCATCAGATCAGGGGGCTCTGGAAACACCATATATTTT.

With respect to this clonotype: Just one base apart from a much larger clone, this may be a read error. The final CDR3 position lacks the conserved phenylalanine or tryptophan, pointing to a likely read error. The CDR3 is CSVEPVARSQYL. CDR3 nucleotide sequence: TGCAGCGTTGAGCCAGTGGCCAGGTCGCAGTATCTT. This chain uses TRBV29-1 with TRBJ2-3; no clear D gene. Trimming stripped 3 bases from V and 10 bases from J, with 14 bases between. The CDR3 covers 12 residues. Looked up from germline, CDR1 is SQVTM and CDR2 is ANQGSEA.

The DNA for the CDR3 is TGTGCCAGTAGTCCCTTCGGGGGTTCCTACGAGCAGTACTTC. Amino acids: CASSPFGGSYEQYF. The J gene is TRBJ2-7, the V gene TRBV19; a weak D match, TRBD2 (6 bases). The CDR3 is 14 amino acids. Germline V CDR1 and CDR2: LNHDA, SQIVND (reference sequence). V lost 5 bases to trimming and J lost 1 base, with 12 bases between them.